This T cell receptor (beta chain) originates from a study of shared clonotypes between healthy human individuals (dated by TCRdb to about 2020). Broadly, across the study: A couple of women and three men aged 18 to 49 years were included in the cohort. For each donor, three plates each were used for CD4 naive and CD4 memory, two plates were used for CD8 naive, and one plate was used for CD8 memory. Blood TCR repertoires of roughly 5 healthy adults were deeply sequenced to estimate repertoire size and the extent of clonotype sharing between individuals. To increase sequencing depth and limit assay-specific biases, TCR repertoire library preparation and sequencing were carried out by different laboratories using diverse techniques. Between about 0.94 and 10 billion PBMCs per donor were obtained by leukapheresis.

TCR CDR3 regions were amplified from genomic DNA by multiplex PCR using the deep immunoSEQ assay. Extracted genomic DNA from each cell subset was distributed evenly across all wells of several immunoSEQ 96-well plates, and each plate was treated as a replicate. For sorted subsets, roughly 190 ng of genomic DNA, equivalent to roughly 33,000 T cell genomes, went into each replicate PCR. The purified libraries were quantified using a Qubit 3.0 fluorometer, sized with a Bioanalyzer 2100, and then quantified again using the KAPA Library Quantification kit. Each immunoSEQ 96-well plate was sequenced on its own single-read 150-cycle Illumina NextSeq 550 flow cell. On the study's bioinformatics: Because only junctional sequences without quality scores were contained in the immunoSEQ output, filtering matching that applied to full-length reads could not be performed. Sequences were annotated with PyIR, a Python wrapper for IgBLAST v1.9, using IMGT germline references to assign V/J genes and CDR3. Reads were removed for weak V/J assignments (E-value above 1e-6), missing CDR3, stop codons, out-of-frame junctions, or ambiguous translated residues. V3J clonotypes were defined as sequences sharing the same inferred V gene, J gene, and CDR3 amino acid sequence. The percentage overlap between two repertoires was calculated by dividing the number of shared unique clonotypes by the size of the smaller repertoire. Richness of each repertoire was evaluated using RTK rarefaction, the Chao1 estimator, and Recon v2.1 estimates of unobserved clonotypes. For all TCRbeta clonotypes obtained by the gDNA method from a handful of donors, generation probabilities were computed with OLGA. Not all clones reach the TCRdb copy of this immuneACCESS table, which keeps in-frame sequences only. Checked studies attribute under half of the gap to unresolved V genes and leave the rest unexplained. V and J calls and clone size are as listed in that table; D and trimming were resolved from the DNA. Across this sample there are 2 million to 2.5 million clones, with 80% to 95% seen only once. Of the sample, 0.35% to 0.45% falls within the top ten clones.

General study outcomes and caveats: Based on pairwise subsampling, the degree of clonotype sharing among donors was expected to be affected by sequencing depth. Sampling was restricted to blood, and TCR repertoires in tissues likely differ from the TCR repertoires found in blood. Incomplete sequencing was indicated by rarefaction of sorted-subset datasets, despite the large sequencing depth. Because the study included a small number of donors, the genetic and exposure-history diversity represented was limited. Higher generation probabilities were observed for clonotypes shared by all four sorted-subset donors than for non-shared clonotypes. Larger estimated clonotype richness was generally found for naive subsets than for memory subsets. Across a handful of donors, around 5% of naive CD4, around 3.3% of naive CD8, 2.3% of memory CD4, and roughly 0.41% of memory CD8 clonotypes were shared.

On this clone itself: Its antigen is unknown. Base qualities are not provided; no much larger clone lies one nucleotide away.

Donors were healthy HIV-negative adults with no recently reported acute infections or vaccinations. Every donor was a Caucasian adult living in Nashville, Tennessee, USA. CD4+ T cells were enriched by magnetic negative selection, after which naive cells were positively selected on CD45RA and the negative fraction was taken as the memory subset. Blood was collected by leukapheresis, and PBMCs were isolated by Ficoll-Histopaque density gradient centrifugation and then cryopreserved in liquid nitrogen vapor phase. Analytical flow cytometry was used to check the purity and quantity of every magnetically sorted T cell population. From each sorted fraction, genomic DNA was isolated and quantified by UV absorbance on a Nanodrop 2000c. V is clipped by 5 bases and J by 2 bases, and the sequence between their germline boundaries is 16 bases long. The germline V gene (reference sequence) sets CDR1 to LNHNV and CDR2 to YYDKDF. The CDR3 sequence holds 15 residues, the cysteine and phenylalanine included. Here the CDR3 DNA is all that survives: 45 bases in frame from base 1.

The chain employs TRBV15 and TRBJ2-7; the D gene is perhaps TRBD2, from 7 matching bases. The sequence was collected from a man aged 18 to 30 in good health. Some clones in this sample may be carry-over from other donors' samples. The sequenced sample was naive CD4+ T cells from PBMCs. The sample's cell subset or site, from its label and the paper: CD45RA+ positively selected. The CDR3 in this case is CATSGGQGRAYEQYF. The bases read TGTGCCACCAGCGGAGGTCAGGGGAGGGCCTACGAGCAGTACTTC.